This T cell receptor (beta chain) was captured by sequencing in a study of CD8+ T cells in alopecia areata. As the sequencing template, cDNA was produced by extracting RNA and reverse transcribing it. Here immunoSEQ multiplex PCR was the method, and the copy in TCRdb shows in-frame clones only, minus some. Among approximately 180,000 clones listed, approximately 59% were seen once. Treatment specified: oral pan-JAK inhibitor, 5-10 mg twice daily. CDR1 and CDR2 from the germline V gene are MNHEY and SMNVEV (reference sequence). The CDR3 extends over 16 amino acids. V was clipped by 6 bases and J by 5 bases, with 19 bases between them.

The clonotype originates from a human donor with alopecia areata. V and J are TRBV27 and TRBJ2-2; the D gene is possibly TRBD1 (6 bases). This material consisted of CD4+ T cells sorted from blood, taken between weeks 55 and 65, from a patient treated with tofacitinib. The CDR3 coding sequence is TGTGCCAGCAGCCTTGAACAAGGGGGATGGACCGGGGAGCTGTTTTTT. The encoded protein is CASSLEQGGWTGELFF.